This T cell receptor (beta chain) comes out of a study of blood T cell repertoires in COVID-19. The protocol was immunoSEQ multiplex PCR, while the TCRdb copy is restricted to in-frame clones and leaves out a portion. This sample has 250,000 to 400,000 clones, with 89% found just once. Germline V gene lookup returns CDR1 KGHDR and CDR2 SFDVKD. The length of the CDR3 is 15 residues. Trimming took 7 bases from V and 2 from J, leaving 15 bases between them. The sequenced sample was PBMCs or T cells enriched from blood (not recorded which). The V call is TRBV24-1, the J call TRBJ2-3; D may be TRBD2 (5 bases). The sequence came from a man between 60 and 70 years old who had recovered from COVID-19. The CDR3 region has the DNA TGTGCCACCAGCCCGGGGAGAAGCTACACAGATACGCAGTATTTT. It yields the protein CATSPGRSYTDTQYF.